The T cell receptor beta chain described here comes from a study of cytomegalovirus exposure and HLA in healthy donors. Study context: Sequencing of roughly 180 million T cells in an earlier analysis found around 100 million unique TCR beta sequences. Whole-study findings and limits: A later analysis reportedly found fewer N-insertions in an Asian-associated ancestry cluster than the roughly 700-donor mean.

Germline CDR1 and CDR2: SEHNR and FQNEAQ (reference sequence). Trimming left V 6 bases short and J 6 bases short, with 14 bases between. The CDR3 totals 13 residues. Comments on this clone: The antigen is undetermined.

PCR used 60 Vbeta primers and 13 Jbeta primers. Data came from immunoSEQ multiplex PCR; TCRdb stores just in-frame clones and leaves some out. Of more than 150,000 clones in the sample, more than 85% were seen once. This chain uses TRBV7-9 with TRBJ1-2, with a weak D call TRBD1 (6 bases). The sequence derives from a girl in the first two years of life in good health and CMV-seronegative. Input material: PBMCs. This CDR3 is CASSHQGSNGYTF. Here the CDR3 DNA reads TGTGCCAGCAGTCATCAGGGGTCCAATGGCTACACCTTC.